One sample yielded the 32 T cell receptor beta chains listed below, sequenced in a study of shared clonotypes between healthy human individuals. The protocol was immunoSEQ multiplex PCR, while the TCRdb copy is restricted to in-frame clones and leaves out a portion. The sample carries approximately 500,000 clones, approximately 82% recorded once. Sequenced sample: PBMCs. These receptor sequences come from a woman aged 35 to 49 in good health. Some clones in this sample may be carry-over from other donors' samples.

This clone came up once. The genes are TRBV7-9 and TRBJ1-5; TRBD1 matches 10 bases. This CDR3 region has 17 residues. Germline V gives CDR1 SEHNR, CDR2 FQNEAQ (reference sequence). The junction had 5 bases not matched to a gene; V was cut back by 1 base and J by 2 bases. CDR3 coding DNA: TGTGCCAGCAGCTTAGGGTTGGGGACAGGGGGCAATCAGCCCCAGCATTTT. The encoded protein is CASSLGLGTGGNQPQHF.

The CDR3 DNA reads TGTGCCAGCAGCTTGGGGCTAGCTTTCGAGCAGTACTTC. Its protein is CASSLGLAFEQYF. This chain uses TRBV5-4 with TRBJ2-7; a weak D match, TRBD2 (5 bases). The CDR3 is 13 residues long. Germline lookup yields CDR1 SGHNT and CDR2 YYREEE (reference sequence). The germline V and J ends were trimmed by 0 bases and 6 bases, with 10 bases remaining between them.

This chain connects TRBV2 to TRBJ2-7; D uncertain. Trimming took off 3 bases at V and 2 bases at J, with 8 bases between the two ends. Germline V gene lookup returns CDR1 SNHLY and CDR2 FYNNEI. The length of the CDR3 is 13 residues. Here the CDR3 DNA reads TGTGCCAGCAGTGAGGGTAGCCCCTACGAGCAGTACTTC. Encoded protein: CASSEGSPYEQYF.

V and J are TRBV28 and TRBJ2-7; unclear D gene. V was clipped by 0 bases and J by 6 bases, with 12 bases between them. Germline lookup yields CDR1 MDHEN and CDR2 SYDVKM. The CDR3 is 14 amino acids. The CDR3 region is CASSLWSTEAEQYF. For the CDR3, the DNA is TGTGCCAGCAGTTTATGGAGTACAGAGGCCGAGCAGTACTTC.

This chain joins TRBV27 and TRBJ2-3, with a tentative D call TRBD2 (5 bases). Germline CDR1 MNHEY, CDR2 SMNVEV (reference sequence). The germline V and J ends were trimmed by 5 bases and 1 base, with 16 bases remaining between them. CDR3 size: 16 residues. The CDR3 spells CASSAPGFGGTDTQYF. The CDR3 bases are TGTGCCAGCAGTGCCCCCGGGTTCGGGGGCACAGATACGCAGTATTTT.

The V gene is TRBV5-1, the J gene TRBJ2-7, with 8 bases matching TRBD2. Unmatched junction bases numbered 8, after V lost 4 bases and J lost 5 bases. Germline V gene sequence: CDR1 SGHRS, CDR2 YFSETQ. The CDR3 sequence is 14 residues long. CDR3 loop: CASSLGLELDEQYF. DNA for the CDR3: TGCGCCAGCAGCCTGGGACTAGAGCTCGACGAGCAGTACTTC.

For the CDR3, the DNA is TGTGCCAGCAGTACACCGGGACGGAGGACCGGGGAGCTGTTTTTT. Protein: CASSTPGRRTGELFF. The J gene is TRBJ2-2, the V gene TRBV28; D is possibly TRBD1 or TRBD2 (5 bases each). Per the germline V gene, CDR1 is MDHEN and CDR2 is SYDVKM. The CDR3 covers 15 residues. V lost 5 bases to trimming and J lost 5 bases, with 15 bases between them.

This chain uses TRBV10-3 with TRBJ2-3; 9 bases map to TRBD1. Germline V gene sequence: CDR1 ENHRY, CDR2 SYGVKD. J lost 2 bases, V lost 6 bases, and 3 bases had no gene match. This CDR3 has 14 amino acids. The CDR3 reads CAIRGTGITDTQYF. DNA for the CDR3: TGTGCCATCAGGGGGACAGGGATCACAGATACGCAGTATTTT.

The chain joins TRBV19 to TRBJ1-1; perhaps TRBD1 as D (5 bases). Germline V gene lookup returns CDR1 LNHDA and CDR2 SQIVND (reference sequence). CDR3 length: 12 amino acids. Between the trimmed V and J ends, which lost 7 bases and 9 bases, there was a span of 15 bases. The CDR3 loop reads CASTSGLLKAFF. The CDR3 bases are TGTGCCAGTACCTCGGGACTGCTGAAAGCTTTCTTT. The full variable domain, completed using reference TRBV19 and TRBJ1-1, is DGGITQSPKYLFRKEGQNVTLSCEQNLNHDAMYWYRQDPGQGLRLIYYSQIVNDFQKGDIAEGYSVSREKKESFPLTVTSAQKNPTAFYLCASTSGLLKAFFGQGTRLTVV.

The chain is built from TRBV10-3 and TRBJ2-7; the D gene could be TRBD1 or TRBD2 (5 bases each). Germline CDR1 and CDR2: ENHRY and SYGVKD. The CDR3 spans 16 residues. Trimming removed 0 bases from V and 0 bases from J, with 12 bases in between. CDR3 sequence: CAISESRGSNSYEQYF. In DNA form, the CDR3 reads TGTGCCATCAGTGAGTCGAGGGGCAGTAACTCCTACGAGCAGTACTTC.

The rearrangement uses TRBV7-8 and TRBJ2-7, with D perhaps matching TRBD1 (6 bases). V was trimmed by 1 base and J by 3 bases, leaving 13 bases between them. Germline V gene sequence: CDR1 SGHVS, CDR2 FQNEAQ. This CDR3 has 15 residues. For the CDR3, the DNA is TGTGCCAGCAGCTTAGAGTCAGGGGCATTCTACGAGCAGTACTTC. Amino acid sequence: CASSLESGAFYEQYF.

The V gene is TRBV7-2, the J gene TRBJ2-5; perhaps TRBD2 as D (5 bases). V was shortened by 2 bases and J by 4 bases, with 14 bases between the two germline ends. Germline values: CDR1 SGHTA, CDR2 FQGNSA. The CDR3 covers 15 residues. The CDR3 bases are TGTGCCAGCAGCTTACGGGCGGGTCTGACAGAGACCCAGTACTTC. Translating gives CASSLRAGLTETQYF.

The chain carries TRBV4-2 and TRBJ2-1; no reliable D call. The CDR3 spans 15 residues. Germline V lookup: CDR1 LGHNA, CDR2 YNFKEQ. Trimming took 1 base from V and 0 from J, leaving 7 bases between them. CDR3 protein: CASSQVLGSYNEQFF. CDR3 bases: TGTGCCAGCAGCCAAGTTCTAGGCTCCTACAATGAGCAGTTCTTC.

The chain couples TRBV5-6 to TRBJ2-5; D perhaps matches TRBD2 (6 bases). Trimming left V 4 bases short and J 1 base short, with 8 bases between. CDR3 size: 13 residues. Germline CDR1 is SGHDT and CDR2 is YYEEEE. The CDR3 here is CASSPTSQETQYF. CDR3 in DNA: TGTGCCAGCAGCCCGACTAGCCAAGAGACCCAGTACTTC.

The chain has TRBV20-1 and TRBJ1-1; D is uncertain. This CDR3 is built from 11 residues. Germline V gives CDR1 DFQATT, CDR2 SNEGSKA (reference sequence). Trimming took off 5 bases at V and 2 bases at J, with 6 bases between the two ends. For the CDR3, the DNA is TGCAGTGCTGGGATTAACACTGAAGCTTTCTTT. It is translated as CSAGINTEAFF.

In regard to this clone: At the DNA level, this CDR3 is encoded by other sequences in the same sample as well. The chain joins TRBV30 to TRBJ1-5, with D maybe TRBD1 (5 bases). The V gene lost 2 bases and the J gene lost 6 bases, with 11 bases spanning the gap. The germline V gene has CDR1 GTSNPN and CDR2 SVGIG (reference sequence). This CDR3 has 13 amino acids. The CDR3 loop reads CAWSKGNGQPQHF. The CDR3 bases are TGTGCCTGGAGTAAGGGGAATGGTCAGCCCCAGCATTTT.

The J gene is TRBJ2-5, the V gene TRBV5-1; 11 bases agree with TRBD2. The V gene's germline CDR1 is SGHRS and CDR2 YFSETQ. Trimming took 0 bases from V and 4 from J; bases not matched to a gene: 5. The CDR3 totals 16 residues. In nucleotides, the CDR3 is TGCGCCAGCAGCTTGGTTCCCCTAGCGGGAGGAGAGACCCAGTACTTC. Translated, it gives CASSLVPLAGGETQYF.

V is TRBV5-4 and J is TRBJ2-7; 8 bases are a match to TRBD2. The V gene end was trimmed by 1 base and the J gene end by 2 bases; junction bases not matched to a gene: 2. The germline V gene has CDR1 SGHNT and CDR2 YYREEE (reference sequence). The CDR3 has 14 amino acids. This CDR3 reads CASSLTSGAYEQYF. In DNA, the CDR3 is TGTGCCAGCAGCTTGACTAGCGGAGCCTACGAGCAGTACTTC.

This sequence joins TRBV5-1 and TRBJ1-4, with TRBD1 matching 11 bases. CDR3 length: 15 amino acids. The V and J ends lost 4 bases and 5 bases, in that order; junction bases with no gene match: 4. Germline-derived CDR1 and CDR2 are SGHRS and YFSETQ. The CDR3 is CASSPRTGGNEKLFF. Here the CDR3 DNA reads TGCGCCAGCAGCCCCCGGACAGGGGGCAATGAAAAACTGTTTTTT. The whole variable domain, remainder taken from reference TRBV5-1 and TRBJ1-4, is KAGVTQTPRYLIKTRGQQVTLSCSPISGHRSVSWYQQTPGQGLQFLFEYFSETQRNKGNFPGRFSGRQFSNSRSEMNVSTLELGDSALYLCASSPRTGGNEKLFFGSGTQLSVL.

The sample holds a few counts of this clone. V is TRBV28 and J is TRBJ2-4; TRBD1 matches at 8 bases. Germline V gene data show CDR1 as MDHEN and CDR2 as SYDVKM. The CDR3 has 14 amino acids. The V and J ends lost 5 bases and 6 bases, in that order; junction bases with no gene match: 6. The CDR3 DNA is TGTGCCAGCAGTCCTCCAGGGGGCGGAAACATTCAGTACTTC. As protein: CASSPPGGGNIQYF.

V is TRBV11-2 and J is TRBJ2-7; D might be TRBD2 (6 bases). The CDR3 consists of 15 residues. Trimming shortened V by 5 bases and J by 7 bases, and 21 bases separated the two germline ends. Germline CDR1 and CDR2: SGHAT and FQNNGV. This CDR3 reads CASSPLRGGAWEQYF. In DNA, the CDR3 is TGTGCCAGCAGCCCCCTTCGCGGAGGGGCTTGGGAGCAGTACTTC. The entire variable domain, with the rest obtained from reference TRBV11-2 and TRBJ2-7, is as follows: EAGVAQSPRYKIIEKRQSVAFWCNPISGHATLYWYQQILGQGPKLLIQFQNNGVVDDSQLPKDRFSAERLKGVDSTLKIQPAKLEDSAVYLCASSPLRGGAWEQYFGPGTRLTVT.

This clone was observed once. The gene calls are TRBV7-2 and TRBJ2-7, with TRBD2 matching 7 bases. The CDR3 is made up of 18 amino acids. Germline loops: CDR1 SGHTA, CDR2 FQGNSA. V trimming: 0 bases; J trimming: 0 bases; junction bases outside the gene matches: 11. CDR3 in amino acids: CASSLAGLAALSSYEQYF. CDR3 DNA: TGTGCCAGCAGCTTAGCTGGTCTAGCGGCATTAAGCTCCTACGAGCAGTACTTC.

The chain is built from TRBV6-5 and TRBJ1-1; D remains ambiguous. Trimming removed 0 bases from V and 6 bases from J, with 8 bases in between. The CDR3 is made up of 13 amino acids. Per the germline V gene, CDR1 is MNHEY and CDR2 is SVGAGI. The CDR3 DNA reads as TGTGCCAGCAGTTACTCGCTCGTGTCTGAAGCTTTCTTT. Translating it yields CASSYSLVSEAFF.

The chain is built from TRBV28 and TRBJ2-7, with D possibly being TRBD2 (6 bases). Trimming took 8 bases from V and 5 from J, leaving 34 bases between them. The CDR3 is made up of 19 amino acids. CDR1 MDHEN and CDR2 SYDVKM come from the germline V gene. The CDR3 sequence is CASRGASRMSVLLRDEQYF. CDR3 nucleotide sequence: TGTGCCAGCCGCGGGGCTTCCCGAATGTCAGTTTTGCTAAGGGACGAGCAGTACTTC.

The CDR3 protein is CASSSRTSGGKEQFF. In DNA form, the CDR3 reads TGTGCCAGCAGCTCACGGACTAGCGGGGGGAAAGAGCAGTTCTTC. The rearrangement uses TRBV7-6 and TRBJ2-1; 14 nucleotides match TRBD2. The V segment lost 4 bases and the J segment 10 bases; nucleotides outside the gene matches: 6. From germline, CDR1 is SGHVS and CDR2 FNYEAQ. The CDR3 sequence is 15 residues long.

This chain uses TRBV10-3 with TRBJ2-7; tentatively, D is TRBD1 (6 bases). This CDR3 comprises 14 residues. The V and J ends lost 10 bases and 0 bases respectively, with 16 bases between them. CDR1 ENHRY and CDR2 SYGVKD come from the germline V gene. CDR3 sequence reads: CATPRDTSSYEQYF. CDR3 coding DNA: TGTGCCACCCCCCGGGACACCTCCTCCTACGAGCAGTACTTC.

In regard to this clone: A read error is the likely source, as a far larger clone sits one nucleotide away. The rearrangement uses TRBV5-1 and TRBJ2-1, with 9 bases that match TRBD2. CDR1 is SGHRS and CDR2 is YFSETQ in the germline V gene. CDR3 length: 15 amino acids. The CDR3 DNA reads as TGCGCCAGCAGCTTGGTAGTAGCGGGAGTCCTGGAGCGGTTCTTC. This encodes CASSLVVAGVLERFF.

V and J are TRBV6-4 and TRBJ2-1; D may be TRBD2 (6 bases). Looked up from germline, CDR1 is MRHNA and CDR2 is SNTAGT. V was pared by 5 bases and J by 4 bases, with 12 bases between. The CDR3 length is 14 residues. The CDR3 loop reads CASSTDAGYNEQFF. CDR3 coding DNA: TGTGCCAGCAGTACAGACGCGGGATACAATGAGCAGTTCTTC.

The rearrangement uses TRBV2 and TRBJ2-5; 13 nucleotides line up with TRBD2. The J call is in doubt because the DNA end fits TRBJ2-7 better. This CDR3 comprises 15 residues. CDR1 SNHLY and CDR2 FYNNEI come from the germline V gene. CDR3 in amino acids: CASRERTSGSGEQYF. As DNA, the CDR3 is TGTGCCAGCAGGGAAAGGACTAGCGGGAGTGGCGAGCAGTACTTC.

The V call is TRBV15, the J call TRBJ2-7; a possible D gene is TRBD2 (5 bases). Germline assignment: CDR1 LNHNV and CDR2 YYDKDF (reference sequence). V gave up 0 bases and J gave up 8 bases, with 17 bases separating them. CDR3 length equals 15 residues. The DNA of the CDR3 is TGTGCCACCAGCAGAGAACCCAGCACTAGTTTTCAGCAGTACTTC. It yields the protein CATSREPSTSFQQYF.

The chain joins TRBV9 to TRBJ2-2, with 7 bases that match TRBD1. The CDR3 contains 13 residues. V was clipped by 4 bases and J by 14 bases; unmatched bases: 11. Germline loops: CDR1 SGDLS, CDR2 YYNGEE. The DNA of the CDR3 is TGTGCCAGCAGCTCTAAACCGACAGGGCCCCTGTTTTTT. This sequence encodes CASSSKPTGPLFF.

The V call is TRBV27, the J call TRBJ2-1, with D possibly TRBD1 on 7 matching bases. The CDR3 is made up of 13 amino acids. In germline, CDR1 is MNHEY, CDR2 SMNVEV (reference sequence). The V end lost 10 bases, the J end lost 9 bases, and 19 bases lay between the germline ends. The CDR3 sequence: CATAWAGGLEQFF. The DNA of the CDR3 is TGTGCCACCGCTTGGGCAGGGGGGCTTGAGCAGTTCTTC.